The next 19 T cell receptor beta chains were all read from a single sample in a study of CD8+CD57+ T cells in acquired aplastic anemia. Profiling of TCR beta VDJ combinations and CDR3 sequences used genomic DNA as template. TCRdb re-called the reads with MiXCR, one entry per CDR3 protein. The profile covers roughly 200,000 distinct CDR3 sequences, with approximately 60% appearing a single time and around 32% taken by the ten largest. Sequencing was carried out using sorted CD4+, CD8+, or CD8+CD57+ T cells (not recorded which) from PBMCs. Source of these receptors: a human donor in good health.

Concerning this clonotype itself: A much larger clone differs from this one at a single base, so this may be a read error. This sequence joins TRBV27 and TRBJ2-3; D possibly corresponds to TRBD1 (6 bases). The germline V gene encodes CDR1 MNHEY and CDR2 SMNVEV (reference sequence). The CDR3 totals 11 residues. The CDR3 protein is CASGLGQTRYF. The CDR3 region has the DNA TGTGCCAGCGGTTTAGGACAGACCAGGTATTTT.

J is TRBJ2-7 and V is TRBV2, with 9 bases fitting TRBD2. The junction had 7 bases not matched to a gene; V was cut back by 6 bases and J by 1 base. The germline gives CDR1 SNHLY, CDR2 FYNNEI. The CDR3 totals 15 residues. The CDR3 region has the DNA TGTGCCAGCAGCGCCAGCGGGGGGCATTCCTACGAGCAGTACTTC. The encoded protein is CASSASGGHSYEQYF.

The DNA of the CDR3 is TGCAGTGCTAGAGGGACAGCAAACGACTACGAGCAGTACTTC. It specifies CSARGTANDYEQYF. This chain uses TRBV20-1 with TRBJ2-7; D is possibly TRBD1 (6 bases). Germline V gives CDR1 DFQATT, CDR2 SNEGSKA (reference sequence). The CDR3 contains 14 residues. V was pared by 1 base and J by 3 bases, with 13 bases between.

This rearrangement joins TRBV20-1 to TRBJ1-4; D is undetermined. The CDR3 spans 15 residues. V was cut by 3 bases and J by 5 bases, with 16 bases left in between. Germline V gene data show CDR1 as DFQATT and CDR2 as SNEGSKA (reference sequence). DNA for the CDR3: TGCAGTGCTAGCGCCCCCCAAACGTTAAATGAAAAACTGTTTTTT. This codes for CSASAPQTLNEKLFF.

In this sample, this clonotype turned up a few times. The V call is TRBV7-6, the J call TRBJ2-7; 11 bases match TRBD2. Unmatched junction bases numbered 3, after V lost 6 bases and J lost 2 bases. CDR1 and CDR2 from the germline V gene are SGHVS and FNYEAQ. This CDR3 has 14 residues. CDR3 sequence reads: CASSQTSGTYEQYF. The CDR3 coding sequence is TGTGCCAGCAGTCAGACTAGCGGGACCTACGAGCAGTACTTC.

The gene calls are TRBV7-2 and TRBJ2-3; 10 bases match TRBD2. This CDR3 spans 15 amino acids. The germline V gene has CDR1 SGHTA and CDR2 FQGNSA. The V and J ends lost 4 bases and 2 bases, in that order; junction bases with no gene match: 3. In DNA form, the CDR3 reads TGTGCCAGCAGCTACGGACTAGCGGTCACAGATACGCAGTATTTT. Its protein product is CASSYGLAVTDTQYF.

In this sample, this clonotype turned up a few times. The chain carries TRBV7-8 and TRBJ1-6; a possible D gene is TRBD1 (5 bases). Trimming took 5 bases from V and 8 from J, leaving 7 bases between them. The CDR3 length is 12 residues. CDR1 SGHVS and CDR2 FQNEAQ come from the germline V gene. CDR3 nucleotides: TGTGCCAGCAGCCTACAGGATTCACCCCTCCACTTT. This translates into CASSLQDSPLHF.

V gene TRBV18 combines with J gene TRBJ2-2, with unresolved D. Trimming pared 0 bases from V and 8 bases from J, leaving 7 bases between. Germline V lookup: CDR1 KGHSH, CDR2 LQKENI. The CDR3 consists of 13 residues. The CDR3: CASSPPLVGELFF. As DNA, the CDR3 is TGTGCCAGCTCACCACCGCTGGTAGGGGAGCTGTTTTTT.

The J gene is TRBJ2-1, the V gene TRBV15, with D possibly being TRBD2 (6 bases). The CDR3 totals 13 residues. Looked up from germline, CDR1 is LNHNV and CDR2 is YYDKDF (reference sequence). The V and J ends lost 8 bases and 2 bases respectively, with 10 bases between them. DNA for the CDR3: TGTGCCACCGGAAGCGGGCCCTACAATGAGCAGTTCTTC. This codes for CATGSGPYNEQFF.

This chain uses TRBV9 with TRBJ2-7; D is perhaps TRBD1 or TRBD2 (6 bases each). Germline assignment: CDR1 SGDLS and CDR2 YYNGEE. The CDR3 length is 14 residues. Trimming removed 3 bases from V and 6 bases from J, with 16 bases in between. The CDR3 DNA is TGTGCCAGCAGCGCAGGAGGGGGATTCGGCGAGCAGTACTTC. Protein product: CASSAGGGFGEQYF.

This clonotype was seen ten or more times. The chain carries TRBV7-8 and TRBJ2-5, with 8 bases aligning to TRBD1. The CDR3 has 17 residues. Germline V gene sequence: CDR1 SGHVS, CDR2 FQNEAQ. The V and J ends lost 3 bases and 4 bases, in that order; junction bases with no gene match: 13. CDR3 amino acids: CASSLAPDREWRETQYF. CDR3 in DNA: TGTGCCAGCAGCTTGGCCCCGGACAGGGAATGGAGAGAGACCCAGTACTTC.

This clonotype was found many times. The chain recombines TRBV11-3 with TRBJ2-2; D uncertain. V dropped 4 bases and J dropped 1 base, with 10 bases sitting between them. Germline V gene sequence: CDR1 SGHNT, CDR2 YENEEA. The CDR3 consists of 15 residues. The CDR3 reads CASSSWTENTGELFF. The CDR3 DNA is TGTGCCAGCAGCTCTTGGACGGAGAACACCGGGGAGCTGTTTTTT.

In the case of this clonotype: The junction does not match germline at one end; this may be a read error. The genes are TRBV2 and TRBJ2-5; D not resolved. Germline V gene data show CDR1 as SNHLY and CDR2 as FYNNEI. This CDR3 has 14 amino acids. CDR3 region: CATSDPRVDETQYF. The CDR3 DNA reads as TGTGCCACCAGTGATCCTAGGGTTGACGAGACCCAGTACTTC.

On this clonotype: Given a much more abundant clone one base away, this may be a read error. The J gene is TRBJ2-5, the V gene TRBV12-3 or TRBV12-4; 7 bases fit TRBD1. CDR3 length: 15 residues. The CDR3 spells CASSRAGTVQETQCF. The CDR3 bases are TGTGCCAGCAGCCGCGCCGGGACAGTCCAAGAGACCCAGTGCTTC.

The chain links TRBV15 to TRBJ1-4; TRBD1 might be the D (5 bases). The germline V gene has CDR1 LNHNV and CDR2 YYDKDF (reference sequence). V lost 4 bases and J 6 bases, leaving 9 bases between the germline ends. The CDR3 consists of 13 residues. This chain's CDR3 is CATSMGGDEKLFF. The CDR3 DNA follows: TGTGCCACCAGCATGGGGGGGGATGAAAAACTGTTTTTT.

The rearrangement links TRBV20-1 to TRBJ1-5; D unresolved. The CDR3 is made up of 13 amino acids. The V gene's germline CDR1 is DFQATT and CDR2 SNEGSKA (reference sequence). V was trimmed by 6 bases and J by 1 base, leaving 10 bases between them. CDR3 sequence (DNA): TGCAGTGCGGGAGCAGACAGCAATCAGCCCCAGCATTTT. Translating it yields CSAGADSNQPQHF.

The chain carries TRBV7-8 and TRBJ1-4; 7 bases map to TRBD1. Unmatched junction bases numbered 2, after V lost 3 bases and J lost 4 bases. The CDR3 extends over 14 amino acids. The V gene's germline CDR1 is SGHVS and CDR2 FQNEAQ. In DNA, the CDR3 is TGTGCCAGCAGCTTGGACAGGTTTAATGAAAAACTGTTTTTT. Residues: CASSLDRFNEKLFF. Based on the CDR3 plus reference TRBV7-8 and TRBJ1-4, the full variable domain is GAGVSQSPRYKVAKRGQDVALRCDPISGHVSLFWYQQALGQGPEFLTYFQNEAQLDKSGLPSDRFFAERPEGSVSTLKIQRTQQEDSAVYLCASSLDRFNEKLFFGSGTQLSVL.

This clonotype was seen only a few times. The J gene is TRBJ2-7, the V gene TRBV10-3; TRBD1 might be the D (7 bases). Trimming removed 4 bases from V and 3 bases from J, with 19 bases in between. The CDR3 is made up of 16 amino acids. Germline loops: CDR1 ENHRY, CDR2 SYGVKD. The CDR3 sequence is CAISAPGGPGGYEQYF. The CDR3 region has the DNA TGTGCCATCAGTGCCCCAGGAGGGCCAGGGGGCTACGAGCAGTACTTC.

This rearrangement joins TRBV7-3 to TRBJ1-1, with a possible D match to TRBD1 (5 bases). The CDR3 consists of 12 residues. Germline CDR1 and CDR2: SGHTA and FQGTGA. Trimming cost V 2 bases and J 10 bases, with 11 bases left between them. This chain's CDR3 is CASSLQGPGAFF. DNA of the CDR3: TGTGCCAGCAGCTTACAGGGCCCAGGAGCTTTCTTT.